The next 30 T cell receptor beta chains were all read from a single sample in a study of cytomegalovirus exposure and HLA in healthy donors. The PCR contained 60 Vbeta and 13 Jbeta primers. The data were produced by immunoSEQ multiplex PCR, yet TCRdb's version contains in-frame clones alone and is incomplete. This sample has about 120,000 clones; around four fifths occur once, and the top ten carry about 1.8%. Sequencing input: PBMCs. The receptors derive from a man aged 35 to 55 in good health and CMV-seronegative.

This chain connects TRBV5-1 to TRBJ2-1; D gene ambiguous. The CDR3 has 15 amino acids. The ends were cut back, 0 bases at V and 4 bases at J, with 11 bases in the middle. CDR1 is SGHRS, CDR2 YFSETQ, per germline. CDR3 DNA: TGCGCCAGCAGCTTGGTGGTGGTTAGTTACAATGAGCAGTTCTTC. This translates into CASSLVVVSYNEQFF.

The rearrangement links TRBV10-2 to TRBJ2-1; 10 bases match TRBD2. The length of the CDR3 is 13 residues. Germline trimming cut 6 bases from V and 5 bases from J; bases unmatched to any gene: 1. CDR1 and CDR2 from the germline V gene are WSHSY and SAAADI. CDR3 sequence (DNA): TGCGCCAGCAGGCTAGCGGGAGACAATGAGCAGTTCTTC. It encodes CASRLAGDNEQFF.

This chain joins TRBV2 and TRBJ1-4, with TRBD1 identical over 8 bases. The V and J ends lost 6 bases and 3 bases, in that order; junction bases with no gene match: 0. The length of the CDR3 is 13 residues. Germline lookup yields CDR1 SNHLY and CDR2 FYNNEI. The CDR3 DNA sequence: TGTGCCAGCAGACAGGGGGCTAATGAAAAACTGTTTTTT. Protein product: CASRQGANEKLFF.

This clone showed up just a few times. The V and J genes are TRBV28 and TRBJ1-5; 9 bases match TRBD1. This CDR3 spans 18 amino acids. Losses at the gene ends were 6 bases for V and 4 bases for J; bases not matched to a gene: 16. Germline CDR1 reads MDHEN; CDR2 reads SYDVKM. This chain's CDR3 is CASRTGTGSLGGNQPQHF. In DNA, the CDR3 is TGTGCCAGCAGAACTGGGACAGGGTCTCTGGGGGGAAATCAGCCCCAGCATTTT.

The CDR3 here is CAWSVRTGRAEAFF. As DNA, the CDR3 is TGTGCCTGGAGTGTTAGGACAGGGAGAGCTGAAGCTTTCTTT. This chain connects TRBV30 to TRBJ1-1; 8 nucleotides line up with TRBD1. In germline, CDR1 is GTSNPN, CDR2 SVGIG (reference sequence). J was trimmed by 6 bases and V by 0 bases; bases with no gene match: 6. CDR3 length: 14 residues.

The V call is TRBV5-1, the J call TRBJ1-1, with 11 bases aligning to TRBD1. J lost 3 bases, V lost 3 bases, and 4 bases had no gene match. The CDR3 loop spans 15 amino acids. The V gene's germline CDR1 is SGHRS and CDR2 YFSETQ. The DNA of the CDR3 is TGCGCCAGCAGCTGGGGGACAGGGGGGTACACTGAAGCTTTCTTT. Protein product: CASSWGTGGYTEAFF. Full variable domain (rest looked up from reference TRBV5-1 and TRBJ1-1): KAGVTQTPRYLIKTRGQQVTLSCSPISGHRSVSWYQQTPGQGLQFLFEYFSETQRNKGNFPGRFSGRQFSNSRSEMNVSTLELGDSALYLCASSWGTGGYTEAFFGQGTRLTVV.

This clone was seen more than once but under ten times. The genes are TRBV2 and TRBJ2-7; unclear D gene. V dropped 7 bases and J dropped 0 bases, with 10 bases sitting between them. This CDR3 comprises 13 residues. The germline V gene has CDR1 SNHLY and CDR2 FYNNEI. The CDR3 protein is CASKRRSSYEQYF. CDR3 sequence (DNA): TGTGCCAGCAAGAGGCGGAGCTCCTACGAGCAGTACTTC.

The V and J genes are TRBV18 and TRBJ1-4, with 10 bases aligning to TRBD1. The CDR3 is 14 amino acids. Germline CDR1 is KGHSH and CDR2 is LQKENI. The ends lost 3 bases at V and 5 bases at J; junction bases unmatched: 0. CDR3 region: CASSPGQGNEKLFF. The DNA of the CDR3 is TGTGCCAGCTCACCGGGACAGGGGAATGAAAAACTGTTTTTT.

The rearrangement joins TRBV5-6 to TRBJ2-2; 7 nucleotides align to TRBD1. The CDR3 has 15 amino acids. V lost 1 base to trimming and J lost 5 bases; unmatched junction nucleotides: 5. Looked up from germline, CDR1 is SGHDT and CDR2 is YYEEEE. The CDR3 sequence: CASSLRGPVTGELFF. The CDR3 nucleotides are TGTGCCAGCAGCTTGAGGGGGCCGGTAACCGGGGAGCTGTTTTTT. Variable domain in full (rest from reference TRBV5-6 and TRBJ2-2): DAGVTQSPTHLIKTRGQQVTLRCSPKSGHDTVSWYQQALGQGPQFIFQYYEEEERQRGNFPDRFSGHQFPNYSSELNVNALLLGDSALYLCASSLRGPVTGELFFGEGSRLTVL.

This clone has only one observation. V gene TRBV7-2 combines with J gene TRBJ2-3; the D gene is possibly TRBD2 (7 bases). CDR1 is SGHTA and CDR2 is FQGNSA in the germline V gene. CDR3 length: 15 amino acids. Trimming took 3 bases from V and 0 from J, leaving 10 bases between them. The CDR3 region is CASSFGGASTDTQYF. CDR3 DNA: TGTGCCAGCAGCTTTGGGGGGGCCAGCACAGATACGCAGTATTTT.

The V gene is TRBV4-3, the J gene TRBJ1-1, with D unresolved. The V gene's germline CDR1 is LGHNA and CDR2 YSLEER. The CDR3 covers 12 residues. Trimming pared 3 bases from V and 5 bases from J, leaving 7 bases between. The CDR3 protein is CASSQRGTEAFF. The CDR3 DNA sequence: TGCGCCAGCAGCCAGCGAGGGACTGAAGCTTTCTTT.

In its sample, this clone was seen a few times. This chain uses TRBV5-5 with TRBJ2-3; no firm D call. The CDR3 has 15 amino acids. The germline gives CDR1 SGHKS, CDR2 YYEKEE (reference sequence). Trimming took off 1 base at V and 3 bases at J, with 12 bases between the two ends. The CDR3, as DNA: TGTGCCAGCAGCTTGCACCCGCCAGGTACAGATACGCAGTATTTT. Its translation: CASSLHPPGTDTQYF.

The chain recombines TRBV12-5 with TRBJ1-6; TRBD1 is a possible D gene (5 bases). Germline assignment: CDR1 LGHNT and CDR2 FRNRAP. Trimming removed 6 bases from V and 6 bases from J, with 18 bases in between. The CDR3 spans 16 residues. CDR3 in DNA: TGTGCTAGTGGGCCTGGGGGGGAGCCCTCTAATTCACCCCTCCACTTT. Translation gives CASGPGGEPSNSPLHF. Full variable domain (outside the CDR3, taken from reference TRBV12-5 and TRBJ1-6): DARVTQTPRHKVTEMGQEVTMRCQPILGHNTVFWYRQTMMQGLELLAYFRNRAPLDDSGMPKDRFSAEMPDATLATLKIQPSEPRDSAVYFCASGPGGEPSNSPLHFGNGTRLTVT.

The chain joins TRBV5-4 to TRBJ2-3; D gene uncertain. Germline lookup yields CDR1 SGHNT and CDR2 YYREEE (reference sequence). V lost 6 bases to trimming and J lost 7 bases, with 15 bases between them. The CDR3 is 13 residues long. The CDR3 region has the DNA TGTGCCAGCACCCCCCCAGGTTCGCATACGCAGTATTTT. Translated: CASTPPGSHTQYF.

A word on this clone: At one boundary the junction diverges from the germline segment, which might be a read error. CDR3 region: CASSPEANTEDFF. CDR3 bases: TGTGCCAGCTCACCGGAGGCGAACACTGAAGATTTCTTT. The chain carries TRBV18 and TRBJ1-1; D is unresolved. Germline V CDR1 and CDR2: KGHSH, LQKENI. This CDR3 is 13 amino acids long.

This clone was seen once. This sequence joins TRBV6-5 and TRBJ1-5, with a tentative D call TRBD1 (5 bases). Trimming left V 6 bases short and J 2 bases short, with 11 bases between. The CDR3 contains 14 residues. CDR1 MNHEY and CDR2 SVGAGI come from the germline V gene. CDR3 sequence: CASREGVGNQPQHF. The CDR3 DNA reads as TGTGCCAGCAGGGAAGGGGTCGGCAATCAGCCCCAGCATTTT.

The V and J genes are TRBV5-1 and TRBJ1-5, with 9 bases lining up with TRBD1. Germline values: CDR1 SGHRS, CDR2 YFSETQ. The CDR3 has 14 residues. J gave up 7 bases and V 4 bases, and 6 bases lay outside the gene matches. The CDR3 DNA is TGCGCCAGCAGCAGACAGGGGGTAGGGCAGCCCCAGCATTTT. Its translation is CASSRQGVGQPQHF.

The CDR3, as DNA: TGCAGCGCTGAGGACAGGGACAATGAGCAGTTCTTC. Translated: CSAEDRDNEQFF. This rearrangement joins TRBV29-1 to TRBJ2-1; TRBD1 agrees at 8 bases. Unmatched junction bases numbered 4, after V lost 7 bases and J lost 5 bases. The CDR3 has 12 residues. Germline V gene lookup returns CDR1 SQVTM and CDR2 ANQGSEA.

This rearrangement joins TRBV30 to TRBJ2-2; the match to TRBD1 covers 7 bases. Looked up from germline, CDR1 is GTSNPN and CDR2 is SVGIG (reference sequence). Losses at the gene ends were 0 bases for V and 6 bases for J; bases not matched to a gene: 7. CDR3 length: 15 amino acids. As DNA, the CDR3 is TGTGCCTGGAGTGTACAAGTAGGGGGCTCCGGGGAGCTGTTTTTT. Amino acids: CAWSVQVGGSGELFF.

This clone was recorded once. The chain combines TRBV6-5 with TRBJ2-2; 8 positions match TRBD1. With V trimmed by 2 bases and J by 7 bases, 6 bases remained unmatched. The germline V gene has CDR1 MNHEY and CDR2 SVGAGI. This CDR3 is 15 amino acids long. The CDR3 loop is CASSYHDRGDGELFF. The CDR3 coding sequence is TGTGCCAGCAGTTACCATGACAGGGGAGACGGGGAGCTGTTTTTT.

V gene TRBV6-6 combines with J gene TRBJ2-7, with 7 bases aligning to TRBD2. The V gene end was trimmed by 6 bases and the J gene end by 3 bases; junction bases not matched to a gene: 8. The CDR3 has 14 residues. CDR1 is MNHNY, CDR2 SVGAGI, per germline (reference sequence). The DNA of the CDR3 is TGTGCCAGCAGCCCGGGACTAATGAACTACGAGCAGTACTTC. As protein: CASSPGLMNYEQYF.

The chain has TRBV18 and TRBJ1-1, with D possibly being TRBD1 (6 bases). Trimming stripped 0 bases from V and 1 base from J, with 6 bases between. The CDR3 is made up of 14 amino acids. Germline CDR1 KGHSH, CDR2 LQKENI. The CDR3 coding sequence is TGTGCCAGCTCACCACCGACAGGGAACACTGAAGCTTTCTTT. It specifies CASSPPTGNTEAFF.

Within the sample, this clone is medium-sized. The DNA of the CDR3 is TGCGCCAGCAGCCCGGGGGACAGGAGAAGGAAAAAACTGTTTTTT. Translated, it gives CASSPGDRRRKKLFF. V gene TRBV4-3 combines with J gene TRBJ1-4; 8 bases fit TRBD1. CDR3 length: 15 amino acids. With V trimmed by 4 bases and J by 9 bases, 10 bases remained unmatched. Germline assignment: CDR1 LGHNA and CDR2 YSLEER.

The chain couples TRBV4-3 to TRBJ2-7; TRBD2 agrees at 13 bases. The CDR3 runs to 15 residues. Per germline, CDR1 LGHNA and CDR2 YSLEER. Germline trimming cut 2 bases from V and 7 bases from J; bases unmatched to any gene: 5. The CDR3 here is CASSQTSGRGGEQYF. The CDR3 DNA reads TGCGCCAGCAGCCAAACTAGCGGGAGGGGTGGGGAGCAGTACTTC.

This sequence joins TRBV9 and TRBJ2-1, with 7 bases lining up with TRBD2. The trim removed 0 bases at V and 4 bases at J, leaving 7 bases unmatched. Per the germline V gene, CDR1 is SGDLS and CDR2 is YYNGEE. The CDR3 is 16 residues long. In nucleotides, the CDR3 is TGTGCCAGCAGCGTAGTAACGAGCGGGATTTACAATGAGCAGTTCTTC. It translates to CASSVVTSGIYNEQFF.

V and J are TRBV10-3 and TRBJ2-3; 8 positions agree with TRBD2. The ends lost 6 bases at V and 0 bases at J; junction bases unmatched: 5. Germline V lookup: CDR1 ENHRY, CDR2 SYGVKD. This CDR3 is 15 amino acids long. CDR3 in amino acids: CAISAAGVSTDTQYF. The CDR3 region has the DNA TGTGCCATCAGCGCAGCGGGAGTAAGCACAGATACGCAGTATTTT.

The chain recombines TRBV5-1 with TRBJ2-5; 9 nucleotides align to TRBD1. The J call may be wrong; the DNA end is better matched by TRBJ2-7. CDR3 length: 16 residues. Germline CDR1 SGHRS, CDR2 YFSETQ. The CDR3 region has the DNA TGCGCCAGCAGCCTCCGGACAGGGGAGATGCCCTACGAGCAGTACTTC. It specifies CASSLRTGEMPYEQYF.

The V call is TRBV28, the J call TRBJ1-4; possible D gene TRBD1, 5 bases. V lost 3 bases, J lost 3 bases, and 11 bases lay in between. Germline CDR1 MDHEN, CDR2 SYDVKM. This CDR3 comprises 15 residues. The CDR3 reads CASSFLGGANEKLFF. For the CDR3, the DNA is TGTGCCAGCAGTTTTCTGGGGGGTGCTAATGAAAAACTGTTTTTT.

This chain uses TRBV6-5 with TRBJ2-7; weak D call: TRBD1 (5 bases). The CDR3 consists of 14 residues. V lost 5 bases to trimming and J lost 5 bases, with 16 bases between them. CDR1 and CDR2 (germline): MNHEY, SVGAGI. For the CDR3, the DNA is TGTGCCAGCAGTCCCCTCTTAGGGGTCCACGAGCAGTACTTC. This translates into CASSPLLGVHEQYF.

The V and J genes are TRBV9 and TRBJ2-7; TRBD2 agrees at 9 bases. In germline, CDR1 is SGDLS, CDR2 YYNGEE. The CDR3 sequence is 16 residues long. The V gene end was trimmed by 0 bases and the J gene end by 7 bases; junction bases not matched to a gene: 11. CDR3 in DNA: TGTGCCAGCAGCGTAGGGTCCGCGGGACTAGCAGAAGAGCAGTACTTC. Protein: CASSVGSAGLAEEQYF.